This TCR beta chain was sequenced for a study of blood T cell repertoires in COVID-19. Study-wide context: The United States, Italy and Spain provided the acute and convalescent COVID-19 samples. PBMCs, B-cell-depleted T cells, or T cells were the source of the cDNA or gDNA that made up the material.

In the authors' methods: It was from reference gene primer amplification that nucleated cell counts were estimated. Some clones are missing from TCRdb's copy, which holds only in-frame ones; the method was immunoSEQ multiplex PCR. The D gene and trimming were derived from the DNA, and the V and J assignments and clone size from that table. The data contain about 250,000 clones, 83% of them singletons. V lost 0 bases and J lost 3, with 8 bases in between. This CDR3 is built from 14 residues. Germline V gene lookup returns CDR1 MNHNS and CDR2 SASEGT. V is TRBV6-1 and J is TRBJ1-2; D gene uncertain. Sequences were obtained from peripheral blood. The clonotype comes from a man at least 80 years old with acute or convalescent COVID-19. CDR3 DNA: TGTGCCAGCAGTGAAGCCCTGTCGGACTATGGCTACACCTTC. Translation gives CASSEALSDYGYTF.